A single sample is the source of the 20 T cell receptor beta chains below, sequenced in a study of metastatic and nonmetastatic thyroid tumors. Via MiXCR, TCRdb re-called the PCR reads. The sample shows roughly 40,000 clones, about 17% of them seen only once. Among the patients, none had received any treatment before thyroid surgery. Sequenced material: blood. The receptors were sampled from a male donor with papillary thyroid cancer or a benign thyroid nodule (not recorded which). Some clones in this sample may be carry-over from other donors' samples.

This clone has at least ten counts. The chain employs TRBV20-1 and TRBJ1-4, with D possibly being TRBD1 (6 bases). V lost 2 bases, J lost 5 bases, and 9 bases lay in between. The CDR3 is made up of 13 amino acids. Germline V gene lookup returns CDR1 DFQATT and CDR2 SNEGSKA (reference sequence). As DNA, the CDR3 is TGCAGTGCTAGAAACCAGGGGAATGAAAAACTGTTTTTT. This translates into CSARNQGNEKLFF.

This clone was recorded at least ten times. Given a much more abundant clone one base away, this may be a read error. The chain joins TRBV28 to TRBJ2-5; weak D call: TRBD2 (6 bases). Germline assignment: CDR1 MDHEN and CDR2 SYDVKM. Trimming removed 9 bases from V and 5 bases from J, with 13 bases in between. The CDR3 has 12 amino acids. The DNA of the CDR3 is TGTGCCAGAAGACCCGCGGGGGAGACCCAGTACTTC. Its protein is CARRPAGETQYF.

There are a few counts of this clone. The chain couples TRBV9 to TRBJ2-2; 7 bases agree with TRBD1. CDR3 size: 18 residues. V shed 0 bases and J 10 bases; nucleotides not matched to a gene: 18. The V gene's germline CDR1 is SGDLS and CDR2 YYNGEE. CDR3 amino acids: CASSVAFLGTVNTVELFF. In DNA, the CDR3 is TGTGCCAGCAGCGTAGCATTTCTCGGGACAGTGAACACAGTGGAGCTGTTTTTT.

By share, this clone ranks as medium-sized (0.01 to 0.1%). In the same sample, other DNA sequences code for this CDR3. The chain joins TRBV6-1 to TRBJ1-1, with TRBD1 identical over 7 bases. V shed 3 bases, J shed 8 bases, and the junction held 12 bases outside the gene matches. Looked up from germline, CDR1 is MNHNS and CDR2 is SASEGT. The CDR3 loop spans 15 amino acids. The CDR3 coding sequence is TGTGCCAGCAGTGACCCAATCCCGGGACAGCCAGAAGCTTTCTTT. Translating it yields CASSDPIPGQPEAFF.

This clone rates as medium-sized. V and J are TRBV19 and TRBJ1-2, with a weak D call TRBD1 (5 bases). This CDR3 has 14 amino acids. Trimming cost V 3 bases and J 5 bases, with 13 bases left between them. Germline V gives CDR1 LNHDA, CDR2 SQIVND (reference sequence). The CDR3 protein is CASSIPGTVYGYTF. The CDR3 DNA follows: TGTGCCAGTAGTATTCCCGGGACTGTGTATGGCTACACCTTC.

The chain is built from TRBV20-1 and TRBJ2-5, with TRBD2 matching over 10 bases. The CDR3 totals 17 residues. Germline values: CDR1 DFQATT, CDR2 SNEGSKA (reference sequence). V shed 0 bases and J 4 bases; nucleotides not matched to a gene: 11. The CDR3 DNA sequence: TGCAGTGCTAGAGATCCTGCGGGGCTAGCGGGGGTAGAGACCCAGTACTTC. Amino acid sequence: CSARDPAGLAGVETQYF.

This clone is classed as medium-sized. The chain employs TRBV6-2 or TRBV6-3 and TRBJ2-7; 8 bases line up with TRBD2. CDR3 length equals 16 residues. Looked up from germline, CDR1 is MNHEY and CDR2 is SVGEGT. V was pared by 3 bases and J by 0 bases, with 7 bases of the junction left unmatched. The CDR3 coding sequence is TGTGCCAGCAGTTATCGGAGCGGGGGCGCCTCCTACGAGCAGTACTTC. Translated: CASSYRSGGASYEQYF.

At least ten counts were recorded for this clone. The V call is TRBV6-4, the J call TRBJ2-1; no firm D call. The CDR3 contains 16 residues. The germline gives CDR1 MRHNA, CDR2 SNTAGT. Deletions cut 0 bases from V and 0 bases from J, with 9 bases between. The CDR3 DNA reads TGTGCCAGCAGTGACTCGAGCAGGAGCTCCTACAATGAGCAGTTCTTC. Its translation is CASSDSSRSSYNEQFF.

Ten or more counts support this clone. CDR3 sequence reads: CASSDSTGADTQYF. CDR3 coding DNA: TGTGCCAGCAGTGACTCGACAGGGGCAGATACGCAGTATTTT. The chain has TRBV6-4 and TRBJ2-3, with 8 bases lining up with TRBD1. J gave up 4 bases and V 0 bases, and 0 bases lay outside the gene matches. Germline CDR1 reads MRHNA; CDR2 reads SNTAGT. The CDR3 has 14 amino acids.

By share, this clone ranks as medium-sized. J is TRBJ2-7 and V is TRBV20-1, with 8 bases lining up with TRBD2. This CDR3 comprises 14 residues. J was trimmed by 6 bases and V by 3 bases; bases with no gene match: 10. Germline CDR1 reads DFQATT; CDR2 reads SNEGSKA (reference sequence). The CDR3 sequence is CSASPSGSVSEQYF. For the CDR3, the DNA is TGCAGTGCTAGTCCCAGCGGGAGTGTTAGCGAGCAGTACTTC.

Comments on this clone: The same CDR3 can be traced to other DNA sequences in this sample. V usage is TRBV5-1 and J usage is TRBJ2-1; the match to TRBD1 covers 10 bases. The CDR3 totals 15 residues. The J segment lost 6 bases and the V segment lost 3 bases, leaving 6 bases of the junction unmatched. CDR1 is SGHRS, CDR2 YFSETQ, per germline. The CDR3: CASSSGTGAFNEQFF. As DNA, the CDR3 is TGCGCCAGCAGCTCAGGGACAGGGGCCTTCAATGAGCAGTTCTTC.

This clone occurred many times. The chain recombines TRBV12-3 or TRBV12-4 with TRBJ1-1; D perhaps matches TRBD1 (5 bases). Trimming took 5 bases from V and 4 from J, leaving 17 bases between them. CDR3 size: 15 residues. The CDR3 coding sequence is TGTGCCAGCAGTAAAACTACAGGCCTCAGCACTGAAGCTTTCTTT. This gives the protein CASSKTTGLSTEAFF.

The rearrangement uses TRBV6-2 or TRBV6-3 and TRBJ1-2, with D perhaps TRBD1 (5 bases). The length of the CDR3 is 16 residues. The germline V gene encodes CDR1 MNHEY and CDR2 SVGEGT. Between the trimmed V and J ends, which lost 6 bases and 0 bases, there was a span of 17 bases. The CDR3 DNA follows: TGTGCCAGCAGACTGTCTAGGACAACGGCTAACTATGGCTACACCTTC. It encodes CASRLSRTTANYGYTF.

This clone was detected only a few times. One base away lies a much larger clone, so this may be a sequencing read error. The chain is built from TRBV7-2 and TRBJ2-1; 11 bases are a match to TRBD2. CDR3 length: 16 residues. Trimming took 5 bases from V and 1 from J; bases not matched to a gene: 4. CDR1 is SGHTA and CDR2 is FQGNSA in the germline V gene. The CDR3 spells CASSSSGGASYNEQFF. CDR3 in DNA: TGTGCCAGCAGCAGTAGCGGGGGGGCTTCCTACAATGAGCAGTTCTTC.

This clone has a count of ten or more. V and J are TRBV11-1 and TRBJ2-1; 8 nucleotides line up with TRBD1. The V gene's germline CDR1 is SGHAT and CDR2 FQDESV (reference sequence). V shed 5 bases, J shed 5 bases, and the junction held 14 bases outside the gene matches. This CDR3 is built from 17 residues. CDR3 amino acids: CASSPRGRGQADNEQFF. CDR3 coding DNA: TGTGCCAGCAGCCCTCGAGGTCGGGGACAGGCTGACAATGAGCAGTTCTTC.

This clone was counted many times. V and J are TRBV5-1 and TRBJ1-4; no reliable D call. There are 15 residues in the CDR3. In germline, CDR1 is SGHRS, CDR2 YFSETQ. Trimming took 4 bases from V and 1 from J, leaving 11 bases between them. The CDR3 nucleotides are TGCGCCAGCAGCAGGGAGGTGGGAACTAATGAAAAACTGTTTTTT. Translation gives CASSREVGTNEKLFF.

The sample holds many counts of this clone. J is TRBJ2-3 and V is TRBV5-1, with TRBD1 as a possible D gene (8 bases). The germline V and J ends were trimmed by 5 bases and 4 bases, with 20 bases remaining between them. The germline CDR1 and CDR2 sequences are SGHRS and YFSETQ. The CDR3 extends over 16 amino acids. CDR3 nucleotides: TGCGCCAGCAGTCCCGGACAGGGCGGGGGTGCAGATACGCAGTATTTT. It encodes CASSPGQGGGADTQYF.

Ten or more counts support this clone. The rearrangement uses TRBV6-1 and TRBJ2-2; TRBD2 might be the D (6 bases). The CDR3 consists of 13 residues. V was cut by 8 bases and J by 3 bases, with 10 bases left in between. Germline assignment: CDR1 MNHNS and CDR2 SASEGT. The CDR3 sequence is CASRTGDTGELFF. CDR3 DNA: TGTGCCAGCCGGACGGGAGACACCGGGGAGCTGTTTTTT.

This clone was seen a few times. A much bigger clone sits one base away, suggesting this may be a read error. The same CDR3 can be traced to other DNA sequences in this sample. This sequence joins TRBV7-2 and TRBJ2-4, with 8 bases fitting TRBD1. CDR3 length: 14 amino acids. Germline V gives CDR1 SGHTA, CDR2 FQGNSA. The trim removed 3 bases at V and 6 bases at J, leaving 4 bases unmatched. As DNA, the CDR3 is TGTGCCAGCAGCTTTGCCGGGACAGGAAACATTCAGTACTTC. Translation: CASSFAGTGNIQYF.

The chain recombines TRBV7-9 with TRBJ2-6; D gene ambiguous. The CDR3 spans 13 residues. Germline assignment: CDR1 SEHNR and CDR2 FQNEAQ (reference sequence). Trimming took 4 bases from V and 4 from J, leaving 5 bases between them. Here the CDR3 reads CASSSAGANVLTF. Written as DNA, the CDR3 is TGTGCCAGCAGCTCAGCCGGGGCCAACGTCCTGACTTTC.